This TCR beta chain is drawn from a study of cytomegalovirus exposure and HLA in healthy donors. PCR involved 60 Vbeta and 13 Jbeta primers. The protocol was immunoSEQ multiplex PCR, while the TCRdb copy is restricted to in-frame clones and leaves out a portion. The data hold 55,000 to 80,000 clones, with 65% to 70% observed a single time. Remarks on this clone: The antigen is not known.

Study-wide findings and caveats: Within an earlier analysis, most TCR beta V segments proved productive either about 90% or about 30% of the time.

After removal of 7 bases from V and 4 bases from J, the junction contained 10 bases not matched to a gene. CDR1 is MRHNA and CDR2 is SNTAGT in the germline V gene. This CDR3 is built from 15 residues. Specimen: PBMCs. The TCR sequence derives from a woman aged 30 to 39 in good health and CMV-seronegative. J is TRBJ1-5 and V is TRBV6-4, with TRBD1 identical over 7 bases. DNA of the CDR3: TGTGCCAGCAACGAAGGACAGGAAGGGAATCAGCCCCAGCATTTT. As protein: CASNEGQEGNQPQHF.